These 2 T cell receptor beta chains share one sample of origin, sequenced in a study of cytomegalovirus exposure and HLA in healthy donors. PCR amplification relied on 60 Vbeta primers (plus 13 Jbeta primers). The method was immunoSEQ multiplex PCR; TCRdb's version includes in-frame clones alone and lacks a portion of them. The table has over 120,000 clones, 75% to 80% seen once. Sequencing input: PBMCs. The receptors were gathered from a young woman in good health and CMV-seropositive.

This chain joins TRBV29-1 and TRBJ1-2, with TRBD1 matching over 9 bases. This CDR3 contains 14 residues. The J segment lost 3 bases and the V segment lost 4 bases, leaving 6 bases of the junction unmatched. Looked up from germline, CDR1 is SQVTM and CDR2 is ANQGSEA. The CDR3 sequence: CSVVGTGKDYGYTF. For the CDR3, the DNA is TGCAGCGTTGTTGGGACAGGGAAGGACTATGGCTACACCTTC.

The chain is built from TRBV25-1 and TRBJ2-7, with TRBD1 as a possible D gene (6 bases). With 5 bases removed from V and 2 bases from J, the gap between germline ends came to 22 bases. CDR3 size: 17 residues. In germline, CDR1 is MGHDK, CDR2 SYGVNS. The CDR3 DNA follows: TGTGCCAGCAGTTCCCCGTCCCAGGGGAGAGGGGCCTACGAGCAGTACTTC. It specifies CASSSPSQGRGAYEQYF.